This TCR beta chain emerged from a study of OX40 agonist ivuxolimab in advanced cancers. Across the study: Eligibility rules accepted prior anti-PD-1, anti-PD-L1 or anti-CTLA-4 therapy, and 40% to 50% had some. Findings and limits, study-wide: Those patients achieving a partial response at 0.1-3.0 mg/kg showed among the lowest clonal expansion.

Produced via immunoSEQ multiplex PCR; TCRdb's table is partial and in-frame only. The sample holds around 56,000 clones; about 89% are singletons and the top ten take about 1%. CDR1 is SGDLS and CDR2 is YYNGEE in the germline V gene. V dropped 1 base and J dropped 9; count of bases not matched to a gene: 11. The CDR3 contains 15 residues. A word on this clone: Its target is unknown.

The sequences come from CD4+ or CD8+ T cells sorted from blood, collected in a trial of the OX40 agonist ivuxolimab. The chain employs TRBV9 and TRBJ2-7; 9 bases are shared with TRBD2. This clonotype was sampled from an adult with an advanced solid tumor such as melanoma, head and neck, liver or kidney cancer. CDR3 nucleotide sequence: TGTGCCAGCAGCGTAACCGGGACTAGCAATCAAGGGCAGTACTTC. It encodes CASSVTGTSNQGQYF.